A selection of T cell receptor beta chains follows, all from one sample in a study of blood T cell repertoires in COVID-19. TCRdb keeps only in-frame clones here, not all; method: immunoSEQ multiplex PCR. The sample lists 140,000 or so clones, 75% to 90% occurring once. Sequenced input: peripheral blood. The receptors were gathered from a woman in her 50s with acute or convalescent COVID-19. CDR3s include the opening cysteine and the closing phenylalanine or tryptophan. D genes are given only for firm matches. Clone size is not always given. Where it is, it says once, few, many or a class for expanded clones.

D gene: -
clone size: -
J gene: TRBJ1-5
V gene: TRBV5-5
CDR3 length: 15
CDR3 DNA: TGTGCCAGCAGCTTGAACACCCTAGGCGGTCAGCCCCAGCATTTT
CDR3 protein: CASSLNTLGGQPQHF

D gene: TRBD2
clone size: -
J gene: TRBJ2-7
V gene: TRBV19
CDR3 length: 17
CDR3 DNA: TGTGCCAGTAGTATGGAATTTGCGCGGGAGGGCCCCTACGAGCAGTACTTC
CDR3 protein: CASSMEFAREGPYEQYF

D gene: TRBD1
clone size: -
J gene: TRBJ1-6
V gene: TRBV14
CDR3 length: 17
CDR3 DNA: TGTGCCAGCAGCCCACCTGGACAGGGCTTCCAACATTCACCCCTCCACTTT
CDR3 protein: CASSPPGQGFQHSPLHF

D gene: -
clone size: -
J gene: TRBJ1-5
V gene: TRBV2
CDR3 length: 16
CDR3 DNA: TGTGCCAGCAGTGTGACTTTGGCAGGGCAAGGTCAGCCCCAGCATTTT
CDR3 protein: CASSVTLAGQGQPQHF

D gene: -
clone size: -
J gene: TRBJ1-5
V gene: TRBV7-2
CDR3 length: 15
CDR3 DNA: TGTGCCAGCAGCTTCGGGGAGGGGAGCAATCAGCCCCAGCATTTT
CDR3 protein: CASSFGEGSNQPQHF

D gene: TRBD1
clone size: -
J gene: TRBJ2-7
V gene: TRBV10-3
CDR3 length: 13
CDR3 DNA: TGTGCCATCAGGTCGACAGGGTCCTACGAGCAGTACTTC
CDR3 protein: CAIRSTGSYEQYF

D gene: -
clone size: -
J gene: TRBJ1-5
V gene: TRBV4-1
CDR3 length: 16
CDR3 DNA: TGCGCCAGCAGCCAAGATTGGCCAGGACTCAATCAGCCCCAGCATTTT
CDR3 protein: CASSQDWPGLNQPQHF

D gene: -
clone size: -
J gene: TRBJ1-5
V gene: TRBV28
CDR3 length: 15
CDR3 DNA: TGTGCCAGCAGTTTACCAGGGTCTAGCAATCAGCCCCAGCATTTT
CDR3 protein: CASSLPGSSNQPQHF

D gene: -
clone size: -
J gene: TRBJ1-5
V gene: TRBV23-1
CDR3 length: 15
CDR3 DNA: TGCGCCAGCAGTCTCTCCTTGGAGGTAGATCAGCCCCAGCATTTT
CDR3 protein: CASSLSLEVDQPQHF

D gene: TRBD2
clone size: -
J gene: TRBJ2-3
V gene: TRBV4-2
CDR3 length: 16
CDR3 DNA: TGTGCCAGCAGCCAAGTTAGCGGGGGACGCACAGATACGCAGTATTTT
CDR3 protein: CASSQVSGGRTDTQYF

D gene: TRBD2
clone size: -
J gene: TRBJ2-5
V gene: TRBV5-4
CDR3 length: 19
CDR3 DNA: TGTGCCAGCAGCCGGATCCGGAATTCCACTAGCGGGGACGAGAGGACCCAGTACTTC
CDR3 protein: CASSRIRNSTSGDERTQYF

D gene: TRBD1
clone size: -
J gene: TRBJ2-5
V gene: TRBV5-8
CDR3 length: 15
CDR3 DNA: TGTGCCAGCAGCAACCCACAGGGGCCTCGGGAGACCCAGTACTTC
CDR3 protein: CASSNPQGPRETQYF

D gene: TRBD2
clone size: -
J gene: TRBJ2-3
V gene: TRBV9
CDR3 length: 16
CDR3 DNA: TGTGCCAGCAGCGGGAGACTAGCGGGAGGAGCGGATACGCAGTATTTT
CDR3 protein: CASSGRLAGGADTQYF

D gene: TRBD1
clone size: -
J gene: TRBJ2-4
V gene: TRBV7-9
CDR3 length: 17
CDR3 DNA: TGTGCCAGCAGCTTAGGGACAGGGGGCTTGGGGAGAAACATTCAGTACTTC
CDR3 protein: CASSLGTGGLGRNIQYF

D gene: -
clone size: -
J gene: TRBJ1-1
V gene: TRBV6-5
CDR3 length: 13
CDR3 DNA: TGTGCCAGCAGTCCCGGGTTATACACTGAAGCTTTCTTT
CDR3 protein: CASSPGLYTEAFF

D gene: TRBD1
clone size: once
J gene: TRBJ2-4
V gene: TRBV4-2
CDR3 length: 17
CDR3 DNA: TGTGCCAGCAGCCAAGATTGGACAGGTCTAGCCAAAAACATTCAGTACTTC
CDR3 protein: CASSQDWTGLAKNIQYF

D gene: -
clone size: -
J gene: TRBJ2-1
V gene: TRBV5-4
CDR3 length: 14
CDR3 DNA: TGTGCCAGCAGCGGGGGGTACTCCTACAATGAGCAGTTCTTC
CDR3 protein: CASSGGYSYNEQFF

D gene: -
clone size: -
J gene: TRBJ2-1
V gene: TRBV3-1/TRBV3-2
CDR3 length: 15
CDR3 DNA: TGTGCCAGCAGCCCCGGGGGATTATCCTACAATGAGCAGTTCTTC
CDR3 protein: CASSPGGLSYNEQFF

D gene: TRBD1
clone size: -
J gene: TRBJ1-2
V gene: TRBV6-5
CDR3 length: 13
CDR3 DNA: TGTGCCAGCAGACCGACAGGGGTCTATGGCTACACCTTC
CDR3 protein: CASRPTGVYGYTF

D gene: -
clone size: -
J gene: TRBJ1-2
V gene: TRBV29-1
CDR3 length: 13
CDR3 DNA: TGCAGCGTTGAGGCTAGGACAGCCTATGGCTACACCTTC
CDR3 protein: CSVEARTAYGYTF

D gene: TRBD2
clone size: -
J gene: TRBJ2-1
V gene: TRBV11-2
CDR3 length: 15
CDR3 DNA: TGTGCCAGCAGCTTAGTACGCGGGAGGATTGTTGAGCAGTTCTTC
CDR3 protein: CASSLVRGRIVEQFF

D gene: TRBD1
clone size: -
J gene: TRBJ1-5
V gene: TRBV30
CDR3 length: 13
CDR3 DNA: TGTGCCTGGAGCAAGACAGGGATTCAGCCCCAGCATTTT
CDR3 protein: CAWSKTGIQPQHF

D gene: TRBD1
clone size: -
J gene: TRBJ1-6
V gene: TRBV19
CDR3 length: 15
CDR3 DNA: TGTGCCAGTAGCCTGACAGGGGATTATAATTCACCCCTCCACTTT
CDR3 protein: CASSLTGDYNSPLHF

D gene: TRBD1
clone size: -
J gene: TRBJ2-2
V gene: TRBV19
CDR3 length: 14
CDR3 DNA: TGTGCCAGTAGATCACAGGGGGTAACCGGGGAGCTGTTTTTT
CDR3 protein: CASRSQGVTGELFF

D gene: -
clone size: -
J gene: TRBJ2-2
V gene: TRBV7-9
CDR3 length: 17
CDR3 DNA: TGTGCCAGCAGCTCACCCGCTAAGGGAGATAACACCGGGGAGCTGTTTTTT
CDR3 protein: CASSSPAKGDNTGELFF

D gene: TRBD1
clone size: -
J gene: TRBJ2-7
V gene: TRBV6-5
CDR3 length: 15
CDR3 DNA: TGTGCCAGCAGTTTACGACAGGGTCCCTCCTACGAGCAGTACTTC
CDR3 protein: CASSLRQGPSYEQYF

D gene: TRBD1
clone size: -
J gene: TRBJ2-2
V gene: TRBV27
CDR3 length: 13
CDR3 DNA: TGTGCCAGCTTGCAGGGGGCCACCGGGGAGCTGTTTTTT
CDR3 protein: CASLQGATGELFF

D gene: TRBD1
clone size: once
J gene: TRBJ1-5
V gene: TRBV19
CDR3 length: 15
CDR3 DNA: TGTGCCAGTAGTATATGGGACAGGGGCAATCAGCCCCAGCATTTT
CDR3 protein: CASSIWDRGNQPQHF

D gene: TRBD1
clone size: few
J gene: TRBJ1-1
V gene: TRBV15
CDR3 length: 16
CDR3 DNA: TGTGCCACCAGCAGAGATGCAACGGACAGGGCTGATGAAGCTTTCTTT
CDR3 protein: CATSRDATDRADEAFF

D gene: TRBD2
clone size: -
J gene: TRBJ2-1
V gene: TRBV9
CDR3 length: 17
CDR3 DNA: TGTGCCAGCAGCGTACTATCGGGACTAGCGGCCAACAATGAGCAGTTCTTC
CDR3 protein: CASSVLSGLAANNEQFF

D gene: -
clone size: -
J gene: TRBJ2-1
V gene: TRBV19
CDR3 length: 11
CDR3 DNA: TGTGCCAGCAAGCTCGGGAATGAGCAGTTCTTC
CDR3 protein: CASKLGNEQFF

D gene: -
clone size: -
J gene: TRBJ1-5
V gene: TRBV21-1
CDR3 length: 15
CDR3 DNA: TGTGCCAGCAGCAACGAGGGGGGGGAAGAGCTGCCCCAGCATTTT
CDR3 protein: CASSNEGGEELPQHF

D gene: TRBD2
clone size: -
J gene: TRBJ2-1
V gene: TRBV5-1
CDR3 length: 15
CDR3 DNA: TGCGCCAGCAGCGTTAGCGGGATTTTATACAATGAGCAGTTCTTC
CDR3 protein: CASSVSGILYNEQFF

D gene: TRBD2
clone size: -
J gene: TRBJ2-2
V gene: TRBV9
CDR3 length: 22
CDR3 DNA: TGTGCCAGCAGCCGGGGACTAGCGGGATCATGGTCTACATTTTCGAACACCGGGGAGCTGTTTTTT
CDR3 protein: CASSRGLAGSWSTFSNTGELFF

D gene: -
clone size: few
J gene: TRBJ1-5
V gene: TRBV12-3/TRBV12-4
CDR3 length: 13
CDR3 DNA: TGTGCCAGTAGCCCTAACGAGGATCAGCCCCAGCATTTT
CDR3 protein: CASSPNEDQPQHF

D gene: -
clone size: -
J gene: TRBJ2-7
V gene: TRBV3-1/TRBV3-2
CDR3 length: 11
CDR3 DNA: TGTGCCAGCAGCCAGGGGGGCGAGCAGTACTTC
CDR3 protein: CASSQGGEQYF

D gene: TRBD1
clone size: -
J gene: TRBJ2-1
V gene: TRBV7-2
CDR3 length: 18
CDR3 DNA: TGTGCCAGCAGCCTTAGATCCCCCCCCGGGACAGGGGACAATGAGCAGTTCTTC
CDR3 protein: CASSLRSPPGTGDNEQFF

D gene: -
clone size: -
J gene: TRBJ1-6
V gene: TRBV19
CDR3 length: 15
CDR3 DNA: TGTGCCAGTAGTATGCAGCCGGAGTATAATTCACCCCTCCACTTT
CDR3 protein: CASSMQPEYNSPLHF

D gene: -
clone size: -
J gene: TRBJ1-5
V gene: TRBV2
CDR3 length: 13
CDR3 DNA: TGTGCCAGCAGTGAAGAATACAATCAGCCCCAGCATTTT
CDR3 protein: CASSEEYNQPQHF

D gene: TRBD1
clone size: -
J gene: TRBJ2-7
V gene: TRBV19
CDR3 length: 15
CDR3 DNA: TGTGCCAGTAGTGTCCGCCCGGACAGGGGCTACGAGCAGTACTTC
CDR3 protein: CASSVRPDRGYEQYF

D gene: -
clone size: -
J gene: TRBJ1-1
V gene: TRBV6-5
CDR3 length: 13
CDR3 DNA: TGTGCCAGCAGGCGGGTGGTGAACACTGAAGCTTTCTTT
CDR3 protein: CASRRVVNTEAFF

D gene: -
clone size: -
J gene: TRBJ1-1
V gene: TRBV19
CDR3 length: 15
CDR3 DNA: TGTGCCAGTAGAGGACTCGGCTTCATGAACACTGAAGCTTTCTTT
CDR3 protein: CASRGLGFMNTEAFF